This TCR beta chain was documented in a study of blood T cell repertoires in COVID-19. The overall study: COVID-19 samples from acute and convalescent phases originated in the United States, Italy and Spain. Nucleic acid was either cDNA or gDNA, and it came from T cells, B-cell-depleted T cells, or PBMCs.

This clone was picked up a small number of times. How the authors handled the data: It was from reference gene primer amplification that nucleated cell counts were estimated. Profiled with immunoSEQ multiplex PCR; TCRdb holds only in-frame clones, not every one. V, J and clone size derive from that table, while D and trimming were established from the DNA sequence. The sample holds tens of thousands of clones, 70% to 80% seen once. In germline, CDR1 is SGHTA, CDR2 FQGNSA. The CDR3 loop spans 14 amino acids. Trimming removed 0 bases from V and 9 bases from J; junction bases left unmatched: 5. Sample: peripheral blood. The TCR originated in a human donor in a cohort sampled during active COVID-19. The chain has TRBV7-2 and TRBJ2-1; TRBD2 agrees at 7 bases. The CDR3 here is CASSLAREVVEQFF. In DNA, the CDR3 is TGTGCCAGCAGCTTAGCCCGGGAGGTCGTTGAGCAGTTCTTC.